This T cell receptor beta chain appears in the sequencing data of a study of regulatory T cells in long-lasting Graves disease. Study context: The study counted Graves' disease as persistent given over 5 years of antithyroid drugs and positive TSH receptor antibodies.

The V end lost 0 bases, the J end lost 2 bases, and 14 bases lay between the germline ends. Germline V gene lookup returns CDR1 LNHNV and CDR2 YYDKDF (reference sequence). This CDR3 contains 16 residues. Time point: persistent/refractory GD, antithyroid drugs over 5 years with positive TRAb. Scientists built the TCR library using RNA that was extracted from PBMCs. The table lists this clonotype with many counts. Its antigen is not known. Broader study findings: Persistent cases of Graves' showed reduced TCR diversity relative to newly diagnosed patients.

CDR3-region Arm-PCR and iRepertoire HTBI primers produced the TCR beta libraries. One entry per CDR3 protein results from TCRdb running MiXCR on the multiplex PCR reads. The top ten hold over 11% of the sample, which has about 430,000 distinct CDR3 sequences, 21% seen once. The sequences come from peripheral blood mononuclear cells (PBMCs), collected when the disease was refractory, from a patient treated with antithyroid drugs. The chain carries TRBV15 and TRBJ2-7; D remains ambiguous. The source is a female donor with Graves disease. In nucleotides, the CDR3 is TGTGCCACCAGCAGAGATACAGCCTCAAGTACCTACGAGCAGTACTTC. Residues: CATSRDTASSTYEQYF.